Listed here are 23 T cell receptor beta chains from one sample, sequenced in a study of early T cells in non-severe SARS-CoV-2 infection. TCRdb reanalysed the 5' RACE reads using MiXCR and keeps one entry per CDR3 protein. Among 50,000 to 55,000 distinct CDR3 sequences listed, about 9.3% were seen once. The material sequenced was whole blood. The receptor source for this set is an adult who was a healthcare worker with PCR-confirmed SARS-CoV-2 infection or an uninfected control (not recorded which).

The table lists this clonotype with many counts. The chain is built from TRBV5-1 and TRBJ2-3, with D uncertain. CDR1 SGHRS and CDR2 YFSETQ come from the germline V gene. CDR3 length: 14 amino acids. The germline V and J ends were trimmed by 4 bases and 0 bases, with 9 bases remaining between them. The CDR3 DNA follows: TGCGCCAGCAGCACTGATCCTAGCACAGATACGCAGTATTTT. Its translation: CASSTDPSTDTQYF.

This clonotype was counted ten times or more. The chain has TRBV2 and TRBJ2-7; weak D call: TRBD1 (6 bases). The CDR3 contains 12 residues. The V and J ends lost 6 bases and 6 bases respectively, with 12 bases between them. Germline assignment: CDR1 SNHLY and CDR2 FYNNEI. The CDR3 DNA is TGTGCCAGCAGGACGACAGGAGGCGAGCAGTACTTC. Translation: CASRTTGGEQYF.

The sample holds many counts of this clonotype. The chain joins TRBV24-1 to TRBJ2-3; TRBD1 matches at 7 bases. The germline V gene encodes CDR1 KGHDR and CDR2 SFDVKD. This CDR3 comprises 16 residues. V trimming: 3 bases; J trimming: 2 bases; junction bases outside the gene matches: 7. This chain's CDR3 is CATSDPTGQTTDTQYF. The CDR3 region has the DNA TGTGCCACCAGTGATCCCACGGGACAGACCACAGATACGCAGTATTTT.

Ten or more counts support this clonotype. The V and J genes are TRBV12-3 or TRBV12-4 and TRBJ2-1; the match to TRBD2 covers 8 bases. V lost 5 bases and J lost 5; bases outside the gene matches: 11. This CDR3 comprises 16 residues. The CDR3 DNA is TGTGCCAGCAGTCTAAGTAGCGGGGTGGGGGACAATGAGCAGTTCTTC. Its translation is CASSLSSGVGDNEQFF.

This clonotype was recorded a few times. This sequence joins TRBV19 and TRBJ2-3, with D perhaps TRBD1 (6 bases). Trimming left V 4 bases short and J 4 bases short, with 6 bases between. The germline V gene encodes CDR1 LNHDA and CDR2 SQIVND (reference sequence). The CDR3 totals 12 residues. The CDR3 DNA reads TGTGCCAGTAGTAGGACAGCAGATACGCAGTATTTT. This encodes CASSRTADTQYF.

This clonotype appeared many times. The V call is TRBV7-8, the J call TRBJ2-2, with D possibly being TRBD2 (6 bases). The germline V gene encodes CDR1 SGHVS and CDR2 FQNEAQ. V lost 2 bases to trimming and J lost 1 base, with 14 bases between them. This CDR3 has 17 residues. DNA of the CDR3: TGTGCCAGCAGCTTACAGGCGGGACTCTTGAACACCGGGGAGCTGTTTTTT. Protein product: CASSLQAGLLNTGELFF.

This clonotype occurred a few times. This sequence joins TRBV29-1 and TRBJ2-2; 7 nucleotides agree with TRBD1. The CDR3 runs 13 residues. Unmatched junction bases numbered 3, after V lost 1 base and J lost 7 bases. Germline CDR1 and CDR2: SQVTM and ANQGSEA. As DNA, the CDR3 is TGCAGCGTTGAAGTGACAGGGTTCGGGGAGCTGTTTTTT. Encoded protein: CSVEVTGFGELFF.

The table lists this clonotype with many counts. The gene calls are TRBV7-6 and TRBJ1-5; D possibly corresponds to TRBD1 (6 bases). Trimming pared 1 base from V and 3 bases from J, leaving 13 bases between. CDR1 and CDR2 (germline): SGHVS, FNYEAQ. The CDR3 extends over 16 amino acids. The CDR3 DNA reads as TGTGCCAGCAGCTTAGAGGGGGGGCGCACCAATCAGCCCCAGCATTTT. Translation: CASSLEGGRTNQPQHF.

This clonotype was counted a few times. J is TRBJ2-3 and V is TRBV19; maybe TRBD2 (6 bases). The V end lost 3 bases, the J end lost 0 bases, and 13 bases lay between the germline ends. The CDR3 totals 16 residues. Germline values: CDR1 LNHDA, CDR2 SQIVND (reference sequence). The DNA for the CDR3 is TGTGCCAGTAGTATGATTGGGGACTTCAGCACAGATACGCAGTATTTT. As protein: CASSMIGDFSTDTQYF.

In this sample, this clonotype turned up a few times. The J gene is TRBJ2-7, the V gene TRBV10-3; D ambiguous. V dropped 8 bases and J dropped 5 bases, with 19 bases sitting between them. This CDR3 is built from 14 residues. The germline V gene encodes CDR1 ENHRY and CDR2 SYGVKD. In DNA form, the CDR3 reads TGTGCCATCGGGCAAGGCGGACGGGCTGACGAGCAGTACTTC. It encodes CAIGQGGRADEQYF.

The gene calls are TRBV9 and TRBJ1-1; D is ambiguous. This CDR3 has 11 residues. CDR1 SGDLS and CDR2 YYNGEE come from the germline V gene. Trimming removed 7 bases from V and 3 bases from J, with 7 bases in between. For the CDR3, the DNA is TGTGCCAGCGGTTCATACACTGAAGCTTTCTTT. This encodes CASGSYTEAFF.

V and J are TRBV9 and TRBJ1-6, with D unclear. V lost 2 bases and J lost 4, with 7 bases in between. From germline, CDR1 is SGDLS and CDR2 YYNGEE. The CDR3 consists of 14 residues. CDR3 DNA: TGTGCCAGCAGCGTTAGAGGATATAATTCACCCCTCCACTTT. Protein: CASSVRGYNSPLHF.

This clonotype was recorded at least ten times. The V call is TRBV7-3, the J call TRBJ2-5; 11 bases map to TRBD2. With 5 bases clipped from V and 5 bases from J, the junction kept 7 bases outside the gene matches. This CDR3 has 15 amino acids. Looked up from germline, CDR1 is SGHTA and CDR2 is FQGTGA. The CDR3 loop is CASSPGSGRGETQYF. Written as DNA, the CDR3 is TGTGCCAGCAGCCCCGGTAGCGGGAGGGGGGAGACCCAGTACTTC.

This clonotype was detected many times. This rearrangement joins TRBV7-9 to TRBJ2-2, with TRBD2 matching over 15 bases. The CDR3 totals 20 residues. Germline V gene data show CDR1 as SEHNR and CDR2 as FQNEAQ (reference sequence). The V segment lost 4 bases and the J segment 2 bases; nucleotides outside the gene matches: 11. The CDR3, as DNA: TGTGCCAGCAGCTCCCGCGGCGCGGGACTAGCGGGAGGAAACACCGGGGAGCTGTTTTTT. Its translation: CASSSRGAGLAGGNTGELFF.

The chain links TRBV20-1 to TRBJ2-7; D not resolved. The CDR3 totals 14 residues. Germline loops: CDR1 DFQATT, CDR2 SNEGSKA (reference sequence). Trimming pared 5 bases from V and 6 bases from J, leaving 20 bases between. CDR3 sequence reads: CSAPRAQSVGEQYF. CDR3 coding DNA: TGCAGTGCTCCCCGGGCCCAGAGTGTGGGCGAGCAGTACTTC.

This clonotype was detected many times. The CDR3: CSAKPGDREPAGYTF. CDR3 nucleotide sequence: TGCAGTGCGAAACCTGGGGACAGGGAGCCCGCGGGCTACACCTTC. V gene TRBV20-1 combines with J gene TRBJ1-2; 9 bases match TRBD1. Germline CDR1 is DFQATT and CDR2 is SNEGSKA (reference sequence). The CDR3 runs to 15 residues. V lost 6 bases to trimming and J lost 8 bases; unmatched junction nucleotides: 16.

This clonotype was seen ten or more times. The rearrangement joins TRBV7-8 to TRBJ1-4; D not resolved. V was pared by 1 base and J by 8 bases, with 14 bases between. Germline V CDR1 and CDR2: SGHVS, FQNEAQ. The CDR3 contains 15 residues. The CDR3 spells CASSLGAARSEKLFF. DNA for the CDR3: TGTGCCAGCAGCTTAGGAGCCGCGCGGAGCGAAAAACTGTTTTTT.

The chain is built from TRBV4-3 and TRBJ2-1; D ambiguous. V was cut by 0 bases and J by 0 bases, with 9 bases left in between. This CDR3 comprises 16 residues. Germline values: CDR1 LGHNA, CDR2 YSLEER. CDR3 bases: TGCGCCAGCAGCCAAGAACTCCTAGGCTCCTACAATGAGCAGTTCTTC. It specifies CASSQELLGSYNEQFF.

This clonotype has at least ten counts. The rearrangement links TRBV10-3 to TRBJ1-1, with 8 positions matching TRBD1. Germline V gives CDR1 ENHRY, CDR2 SYGVKD. The V and J ends lost 6 bases and 3 bases, in that order; junction bases with no gene match: 0. The CDR3 extends over 12 amino acids. The CDR3 region is CAIRQGDTEAFF. The CDR3 DNA sequence: TGTGCCATCAGACAGGGGGACACTGAAGCTTTCTTT.

This clonotype was detected a few times. The rearrangement joins TRBV27 to TRBJ1-5; D call uncertain. With 3 bases removed from V and 5 bases from J, the gap between germline ends came to 8 bases. CDR3 size: 13 residues. CDR1 is MNHEY, CDR2 SMNVEV, per germline (reference sequence). CDR3 coding DNA: TGTGCCAGCAGTTTGTACGGGTATCAGCCCCAGCATTTT. Its protein is CASSLYGYQPQHF.

This clonotype has ten or more counts. The CDR3 coding sequence is TGTGCCAGCAGTGACGGGGCCACTGGGGGATATGGCTACACCTTC. The encoded protein is CASSDGATGGYGYTF. This chain joins TRBV6-4 and TRBJ1-2; a weak D match, TRBD1 (5 bases). V gave up 2 bases and J gave up 5 bases, with 15 bases separating them. Germline V CDR1 and CDR2: MRHNA, SNTAGT. CDR3 length: 15 amino acids.

On this clonotype itself: A much larger clonotype is one base distant, so this may be a read error. The J gene is TRBJ2-1, the V gene TRBV5-1; a weak D match, TRBD2 (6 bases). This CDR3 contains 15 residues. Germline V CDR1 and CDR2: SGHRS, YFSETQ. CDR3 sequence reads: CASSLSSADYNEQSF. DNA of the CDR3: TGCGCCAGCAGCTTATCTAGCGCGGACTACAATGAGCAGTCCTTC.

This clonotype has at least ten counts. V usage is TRBV29-1 and J usage is TRBJ1-2; D uncertain. The CDR3 is 12 residues long. Trimming left V 3 bases short and J 1 base short, with 6 bases between. The germline V gene encodes CDR1 SQVTM and CDR2 ANQGSEA. The DNA for the CDR3 is TGCAGCGTTGAGGCTCTTAACTATGGCTACACCTTC. Residues: CSVEALNYGYTF. Together with reference TRBV29-1 and TRBJ1-2, the CDR3 gives the full variable domain: SAVISQKPSRDICQRGTSLTIQCQVDSQVTMMFWYRQQPGQSLTLIATANQGSEATYESGFVIDKFPISRPNLTFSTLTVSNMSPEDSSIYLCSVEALNYGYTFGSGTRLTVV.